These 15 T cell receptor beta chains were all obtained from the same sample, sequenced in a study of early stage breast cancer tumors. Assay: immunoSEQ multiplex PCR; the TCRdb copy retains only in-frame clones and omits some. The table records nearly 11,000 clones, roughly 69% of them present only once. The material sequenced was breast tumor tissue. These receptors were obtained from a person aged 35-49 years with breast cancer.

This clone was seen a handful of times. This sequence joins TRBV6-1 and TRBJ1-5; D remains unclear. Between the trimmed V and J ends, which lost 1 base and 0 bases, there was a span of 13 bases. Germline assignment: CDR1 MNHNS and CDR2 SASEGT. The CDR3 extends over 17 amino acids. In nucleotides, the CDR3 is TGTGCCAGCAGTGAAGTCTGGGTAGGCATTAGCAATCAGCCCCAGCATTTT. Amino acids: CASSEVWVGISNQPQHF.

The sample holds one count of this clone. The chain combines TRBV5-4 with TRBJ2-7; 12 positions match TRBD1. The junction had 12 bases not matched to a gene; V was cut back by 5 bases and J by 6 bases. The length of the CDR3 is 16 residues. The V gene's germline CDR1 is SGHNT and CDR2 YYREEE (reference sequence). The CDR3 coding sequence is TGTGCCAGCAGTTCCGGGACAGGGGGCGGGGTACGCGAGCAGTACTTC. It translates to CASSSGTGGGVREQYF.

This clone was seen only a few times. The V gene is TRBV27, the J gene TRBJ1-2, with D possibly being TRBD1 (6 bases). V was pared by 4 bases and J by 4 bases, with 10 bases between. The CDR3 is 13 amino acids. Germline CDR1 is MNHEY and CDR2 is SMNVEV (reference sequence). The CDR3 sequence: CASSSRTVYGYTF. CDR3 coding DNA: TGTGCCAGCAGTTCGAGGACAGTCTATGGCTACACCTTC.

V usage is TRBV6-1 and J usage is TRBJ1-5, with a possible D match to TRBD1 (6 bases). Germline values: CDR1 MNHNS, CDR2 SASEGT. The V end lost 6 bases, the J end lost 3 bases, and 15 bases lay between the germline ends. The CDR3 length is 15 residues. The CDR3 sequence: CASSEWTASNQPQHF. CDR3 nucleotides: TGTGCCAGCAGCGAGTGGACAGCGTCCAATCAGCCCCAGCATTTT.

This sequence joins TRBV7-3 and TRBJ2-3, with 7 nucleotides matching TRBD2. V shed 0 bases and J 3 bases; nucleotides not matched to a gene: 6. This CDR3 is 16 amino acids long. CDR1 is SGHTA and CDR2 is FQGTGA in the germline V gene. CDR3 residues: CASSLTGGSSTDTQYF. CDR3 in DNA: TGTGCCAGCAGCTTAACAGGCGGGAGTTCAACAGATACGCAGTATTTT.

CDR3 DNA: TGTGCCAGCAGTTTAAGCCCCCCACTAGCGGGAGGGCCTGAGCAGTACTTC. This gives the protein CASSLSPPLAGGPEQYF. The rearrangement uses TRBV27 and TRBJ2-7; 13 positions match TRBD2. After removal of 2 bases from V and 7 bases from J, the junction contained 11 bases not matched to a gene. Germline values: CDR1 MNHEY, CDR2 SMNVEV (reference sequence). This CDR3 spans 17 amino acids.

The V call is TRBV11-2, the J call TRBJ2-5, with unresolved D. Looked up from germline, CDR1 is SGHAT and CDR2 is FQNNGV. Trimming shortened V by 3 bases and J by 2 bases, and 7 bases separated the two germline ends. The CDR3 totals 13 residues. The CDR3 is CASSFRVQETQYF. The CDR3 DNA reads TGTGCCAGCAGCTTTCGGGTACAAGAGACCCAGTACTTC.

This clone was counted between two and nine times. The chain combines TRBV9 with TRBJ2-7, with D perhaps TRBD1 or TRBD2 (5 bases each). The CDR3 sequence is 16 residues long. Germline V lookup: CDR1 SGDLS, CDR2 YYNGEE. V was shortened by 2 bases and J by 3 bases, with 18 bases between the two germline ends. The CDR3 region has the DNA TGTGCCAGCAGCGTTCGTGGGGGATTAGGGGACTACGAGCAGTACTTC. Encoded protein: CASSVRGGLGDYEQYF.

The chain joins TRBV6-1 to TRBJ1-5; 8 bases agree with TRBD1. The V gene's germline CDR1 is MNHNS and CDR2 SASEGT. Trimming took 6 bases from V and 2 from J; bases not matched to a gene: 3. This CDR3 contains 14 residues. The CDR3 DNA reads as TGTGCCAGCAGGGGGACAGGTGGCAATCAGCCCCAGCATTTT. The encoded protein is CASRGTGGNQPQHF.

This clone was counted once. A read error may produce the germline difference seen at one junction end. The genes are TRBV20-1 and TRBJ1-2; the match to TRBD1 covers 8 bases. Germline loops: CDR1 DFQATT, CDR2 SNEGSKA (reference sequence). CDR3 length: 11 residues. CDR3 residues: CSARQDRDVPF. The CDR3 bases are TGCAGTGCTAGACAGGACAGGGATGTCCCCTTC.

The J gene is TRBJ1-3, the V gene TRBV2; D call uncertain. The CDR3 length is 15 residues. V was pared by 2 bases and J by 0 bases, with 8 bases between. CDR1 is SNHLY, CDR2 FYNNEI, per germline. The CDR3 sequence: CASSEWLSSGNTIYF. The CDR3 bases are TGTGCCAGCAGTGAATGGTTGAGCTCTGGAAACACCATATATTTT.

This clone is judged medium-sized. The chain joins TRBV15 to TRBJ1-5, with D tentatively TRBD1 (6 bases). V was pared by 4 bases and J by 4 bases, with 11 bases between. CDR1 LNHNV and CDR2 YYDKDF come from the germline V gene (reference sequence). The CDR3 runs 14 residues. In DNA, the CDR3 is TGTGCCACCAGCAAGGGACACCCAAATCAGCCCCAGCATTTT. This encodes CATSKGHPNQPQHF.

The V call is TRBV6-1, the J call TRBJ2-1; TRBD2 matches at 9 bases. The germline V gene has CDR1 MNHNS and CDR2 SASEGT. The CDR3 runs to 14 residues. The ends lost 8 bases at V and 7 bases at J; junction bases unmatched: 9. The CDR3 DNA sequence: TGTGCCAGCGGCCCGGGACTAGCTCGGAATGAGCAGTTCTTC. This gives the protein CASGPGLARNEQFF.

The table lists this clone with a few counts. The chain has TRBV18 and TRBJ2-1; no reliable D call. Germline V gene data show CDR1 as KGHSH and CDR2 as LQKENI. The CDR3 loop spans 16 amino acids. V lost 0 bases to trimming and J lost 7 bases, with 16 bases between them. CDR3 nucleotides: TGTGCCAGCTCACCACCGGGTCGTACCCTGGGGAATGAGCAGTTCTTC. Translated, it gives CASSPPGRTLGNEQFF. The complete variable domain, with remaining parts taken from reference TRBV18 and TRBJ2-1, reads NAGVMQNPRHLVRRRGQEARLRCSPMKGHSHVYWYRQLPEEGLKFMVYLQKENIIDESGMPKERFSAEFPKEGPSILRIQQVVRGDSAAYFCASSPPGRTLGNEQFFGPGTRLTVL.

V usage is TRBV19 and J usage is TRBJ1-2; D is possibly TRBD1 (6 bases). The CDR3 covers 17 residues. The V end lost 3 bases, the J end lost 1 base, and 18 bases lay between the germline ends. Germline CDR1 LNHDA, CDR2 SQIVND (reference sequence). Here the CDR3 DNA reads TGTGCCAGTAGTATTGTATTCTCGGGGGCGAATAACTATGGCTACACCTTC. It specifies CASSIVFSGANNYGYTF.